These 7 T cell receptor beta chains were sequenced from one sample in a study of T-cell memory formation after mild COVID-19. A single record per CDR3 protein comes from TCRdb applying MiXCR to the 5' RACE reads. The repertoire consists of fewer than 250,000 distinct CDR3 sequences, with around 30% occurring once and the leading ten covering about 10%. Sequenced material: PBMCs or a T cell subset sorted from them (not recorded which). Every receptor here comes from an adult woman who had mild COVID-19 (a few samples of this study predate the infection). Cell type and time point are not known.

The rearrangement links TRBV9 to TRBJ1-3; possible D gene TRBD1, 6 bases. V was pared by 4 bases and J by 4 bases, with 9 bases between. Germline-derived CDR1 and CDR2 are SGDLS and YYNGEE. This CDR3 has 13 residues. In DNA form, the CDR3 reads TGTGCCAGCAGCCCAGGGGTGGGAAACACCATATATTTT. Translated: CASSPGVGNTIYF. The full variable domain, in which reference TRBV9 and TRBJ1-3 provide the parts outside the CDR3, is DSGVTQTPKHLITATGQRVTLRCSPRSGDLSVYWYQQSLDQGLQFLIQYYNGEERAKGNILERFSAQQFPDLHSELNLSSLELGDSALYFCASSPGVGNTIYFGEGSWLTVV.

The chain is built from TRBV20-1 and TRBJ2-3; no reliable D call. Germline CDR1 is DFQATT and CDR2 is SNEGSKA (reference sequence). CDR3 size: 14 residues. V dropped 6 bases and J dropped 5 bases, with 18 bases sitting between them. In DNA form, the CDR3 reads TGCAGTGCCCCCACCCAATTAAAGCGAGATACGCAGTATTTT. It codes for CSAPTQLKRDTQYF.

This clonotype appeared many times. V gene TRBV20-1 combines with J gene TRBJ1-5, with D possibly TRBD1 on 5 matching bases. The length of the CDR3 is 15 residues. Germline loops: CDR1 DFQATT, CDR2 SNEGSKA (reference sequence). V lost 6 bases and J 3 bases, leaving 18 bases between the germline ends. Written as DNA, the CDR3 is TGCAGTGCGAACACGGGGGTGCCCACCAATCAGCCCCAGCATTTT. Protein product: CSANTGVPTNQPQHF.

This clonotype was picked up many times. The rearrangement joins TRBV20-1 to TRBJ2-7; 9 nucleotides match TRBD1. The trim removed 3 bases at V and 1 base at J, leaving 4 bases unmatched. The germline CDR1 and CDR2 sequences are DFQATT and SNEGSKA (reference sequence). The CDR3 covers 14 residues. CDR3 region: CSARGQGGSYEQYF. The CDR3 coding sequence is TGCAGTGCTAGGGGACAGGGAGGGTCCTACGAGCAGTACTTC.

The table lists this clonotype with a few counts. The rearrangement joins TRBV6-1 to TRBJ1-3; no definite D call. CDR1 and CDR2 from the germline V gene are MNHNS and SASEGT. The ends were cut back, 3 bases at V and 1 base at J, with 7 bases in the middle. The CDR3 has 14 residues. The CDR3 loop is CASSESGSGNTIYF. In DNA, the CDR3 is TGTGCCAGCAGTGAGTCGGGATCTGGAAACACCATATATTTT.

This clonotype was counted between two and nine times. The chain couples TRBV19 to TRBJ1-1; D remains ambiguous. The CDR3 is 13 residues long. CDR1 is LNHDA and CDR2 is SQIVND in the germline V gene (reference sequence). V was cut by 6 bases and J by 1 base, with 9 bases left in between. CDR3: CASRPRENTEAFF. For the CDR3, the DNA is TGTGCCAGTAGGCCGCGGGAGAACACTGAAGCTTTCTTT.

This chain joins TRBV11-2 and TRBJ2-1, with D unclear. CDR1 is SGHAT, CDR2 FQNNGV, per germline. CDR3 length equals 13 residues. V was clipped by 5 bases and J by 8 bases, with 13 bases between them. CDR3 sequence: CASSPGLSHEQFF. Here the CDR3 DNA reads TGTGCCAGCAGCCCCGGGTTGTCGCATGAGCAGTTCTTC. The full variable domain, its missing parts supplied by reference TRBV11-2 and TRBJ2-1, is EAGVAQSPRYKIIEKRQSVAFWCNPISGHATLYWYQQILGQGPKLLIQFQNNGVVDDSQLPKDRFSAERLKGVDSTLKIQPAKLEDSAVYLCASSPGLSHEQFFGPGTRLTVL.